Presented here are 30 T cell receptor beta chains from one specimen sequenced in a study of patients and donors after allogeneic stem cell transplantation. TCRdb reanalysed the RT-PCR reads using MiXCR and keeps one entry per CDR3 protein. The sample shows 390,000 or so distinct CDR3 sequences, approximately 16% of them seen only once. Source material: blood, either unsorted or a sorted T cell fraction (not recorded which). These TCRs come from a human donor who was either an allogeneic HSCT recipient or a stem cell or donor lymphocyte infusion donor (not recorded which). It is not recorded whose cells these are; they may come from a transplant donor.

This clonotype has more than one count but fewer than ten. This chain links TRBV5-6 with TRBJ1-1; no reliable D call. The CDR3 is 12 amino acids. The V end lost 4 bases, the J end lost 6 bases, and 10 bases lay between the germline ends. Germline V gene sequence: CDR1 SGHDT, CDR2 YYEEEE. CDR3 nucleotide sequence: TGTGCCAGCAGCCTATCGATCGCTGAAGCTTTCTTT. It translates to CASSLSIAEAFF.

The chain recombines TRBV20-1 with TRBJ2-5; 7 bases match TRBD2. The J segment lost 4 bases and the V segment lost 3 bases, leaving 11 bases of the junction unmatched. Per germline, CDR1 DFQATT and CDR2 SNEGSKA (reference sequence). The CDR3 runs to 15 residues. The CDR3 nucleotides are TGCAGTGCTAGGCATACCCTGGGACTATTAGAGACCCAGTACTTC. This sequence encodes CSARHTLGLLETQYF.

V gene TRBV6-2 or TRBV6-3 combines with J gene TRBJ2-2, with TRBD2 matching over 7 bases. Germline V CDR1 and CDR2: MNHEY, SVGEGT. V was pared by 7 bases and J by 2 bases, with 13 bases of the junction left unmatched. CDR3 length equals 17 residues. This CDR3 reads CASTQPLLARNTGELFF. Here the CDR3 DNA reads TGTGCCAGCACCCAGCCCCTACTAGCGAGAAACACCGGGGAGCTGTTTTTT.

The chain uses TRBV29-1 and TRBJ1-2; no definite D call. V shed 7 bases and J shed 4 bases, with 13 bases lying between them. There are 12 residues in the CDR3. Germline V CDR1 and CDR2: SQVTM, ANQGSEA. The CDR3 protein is CSGTHGIYGYTF. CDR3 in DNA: TGCAGCGGAACCCATGGTATCTATGGCTACACCTTC.

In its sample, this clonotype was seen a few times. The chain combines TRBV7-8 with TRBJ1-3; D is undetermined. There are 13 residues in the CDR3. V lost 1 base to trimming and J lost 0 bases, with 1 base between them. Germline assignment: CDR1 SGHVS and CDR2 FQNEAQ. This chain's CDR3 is CASSLDSGNTIYF. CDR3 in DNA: TGTGCCAGCAGCTTAGACTCTGGAAACACCATATATTTT. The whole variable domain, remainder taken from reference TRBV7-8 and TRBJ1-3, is GAGVSQSPRYKVAKRGQDVALRCDPISGHVSLFWYQQALGQGPEFLTYFQNEAQLDKSGLPSDRFFAERPEGSVSTLKIQRTQQEDSAVYLCASSLDSGNTIYFGEGSWLTVV.

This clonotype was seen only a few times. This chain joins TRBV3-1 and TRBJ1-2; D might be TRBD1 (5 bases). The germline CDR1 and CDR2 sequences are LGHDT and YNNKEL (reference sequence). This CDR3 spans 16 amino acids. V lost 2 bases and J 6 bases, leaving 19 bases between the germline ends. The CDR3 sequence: CASSQRQRGTTDGYTF. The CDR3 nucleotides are TGTGCCAGCAGCCAACGACAGCGAGGGACGACCGATGGCTACACCTTC. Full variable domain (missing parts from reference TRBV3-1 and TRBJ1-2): DTAVSQTPKYLVTQMGNDKSIKCEQNLGHDTMYWYKQDSKKFLKIMFSYNNKELIINETVPNRFSPKSPDKAHLNLHINSLELGDSAVYFCASSQRQRGTTDGYTFGSGTRLTVV.

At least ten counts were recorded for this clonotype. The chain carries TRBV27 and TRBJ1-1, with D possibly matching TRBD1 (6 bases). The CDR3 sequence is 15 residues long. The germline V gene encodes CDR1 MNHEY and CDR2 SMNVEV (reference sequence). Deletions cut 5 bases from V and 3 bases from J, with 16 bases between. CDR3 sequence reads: CASSPRQEWYTEAFF. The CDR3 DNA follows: TGTGCCAGCAGTCCACGACAGGAATGGTACACTGAAGCTTTCTTT.

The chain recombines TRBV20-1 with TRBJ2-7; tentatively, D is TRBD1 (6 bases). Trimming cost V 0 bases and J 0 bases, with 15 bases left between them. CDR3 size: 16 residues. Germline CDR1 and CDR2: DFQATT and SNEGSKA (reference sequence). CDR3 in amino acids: CSARDRRGGSSYEQYF. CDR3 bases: TGCAGTGCTAGAGATAGGAGAGGGGGAAGCTCCTACGAGCAGTACTTC.

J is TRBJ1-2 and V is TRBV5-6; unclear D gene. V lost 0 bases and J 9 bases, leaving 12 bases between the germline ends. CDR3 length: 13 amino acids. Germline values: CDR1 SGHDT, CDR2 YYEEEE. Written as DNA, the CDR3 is TGTGCCAGCAGCTTGGGCTCTAGGACTAGCTACACCTTC. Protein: CASSLGSRTSYTF.

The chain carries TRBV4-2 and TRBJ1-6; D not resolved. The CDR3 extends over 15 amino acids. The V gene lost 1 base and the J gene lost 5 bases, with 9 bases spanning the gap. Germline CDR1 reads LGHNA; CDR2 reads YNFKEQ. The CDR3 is CASSQGRVDNSPLHF. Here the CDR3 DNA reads TGTGCCAGCAGCCAAGGACGGGTCGATAATTCACCCCTCCACTTT.

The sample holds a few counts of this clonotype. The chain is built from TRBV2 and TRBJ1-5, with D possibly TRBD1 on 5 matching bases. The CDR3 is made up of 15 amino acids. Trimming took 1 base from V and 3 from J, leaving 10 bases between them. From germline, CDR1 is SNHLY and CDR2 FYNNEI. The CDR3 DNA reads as TGTGCCAGCAGTGAAGGCAGGGTGGTCAATCAGCCCCAGCATTTT. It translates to CASSEGRVVNQPQHF.

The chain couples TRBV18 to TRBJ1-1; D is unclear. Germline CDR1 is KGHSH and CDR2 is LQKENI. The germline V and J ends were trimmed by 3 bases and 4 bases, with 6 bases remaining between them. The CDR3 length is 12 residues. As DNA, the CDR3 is TGTGCCAGCTCACCGATGGGCACTGAAGCTTTCTTT. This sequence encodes CASSPMGTEAFF. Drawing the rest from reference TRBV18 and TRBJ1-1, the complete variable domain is NAGVMQNPRHLVRRRGQEARLRCSPMKGHSHVYWYRQLPEEGLKFMVYLQKENIIDESGMPKERFSAEFPKEGPSILRIQQVVRGDSAAYFCASSPMGTEAFFGQGTRLTVV.

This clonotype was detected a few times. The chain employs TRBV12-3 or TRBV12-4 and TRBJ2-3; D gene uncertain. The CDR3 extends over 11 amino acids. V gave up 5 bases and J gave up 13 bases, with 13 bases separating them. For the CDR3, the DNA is TGTGCCAGCAGTGGGGTTTTTCGGAAGTATTTT. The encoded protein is CASSGVFRKYF.

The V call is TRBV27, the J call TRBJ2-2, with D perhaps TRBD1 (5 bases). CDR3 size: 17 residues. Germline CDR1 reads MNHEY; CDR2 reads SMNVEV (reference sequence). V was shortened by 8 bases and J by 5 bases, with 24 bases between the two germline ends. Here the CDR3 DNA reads TGTGCCAGCTCCCGAAGGTGGACCCCAGGGAAGACCGGGGAGCTGTTTTTT. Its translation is CASSRRWTPGKTGELFF.

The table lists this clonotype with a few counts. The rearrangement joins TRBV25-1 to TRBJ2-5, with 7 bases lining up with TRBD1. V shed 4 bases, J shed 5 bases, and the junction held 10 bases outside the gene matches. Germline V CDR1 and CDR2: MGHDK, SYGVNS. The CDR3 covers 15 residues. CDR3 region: CASSATDREWETQYF. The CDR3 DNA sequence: TGTGCCAGCAGTGCTACAGACAGGGAGTGGGAGACCCAGTACTTC.

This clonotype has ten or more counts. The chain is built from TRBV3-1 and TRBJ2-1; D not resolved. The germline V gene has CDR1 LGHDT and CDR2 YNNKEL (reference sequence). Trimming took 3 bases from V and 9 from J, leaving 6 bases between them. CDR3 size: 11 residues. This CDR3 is CASSQMSEQFF. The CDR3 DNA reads TGTGCCAGCAGCCAGATGAGTGAGCAGTTCTTC.

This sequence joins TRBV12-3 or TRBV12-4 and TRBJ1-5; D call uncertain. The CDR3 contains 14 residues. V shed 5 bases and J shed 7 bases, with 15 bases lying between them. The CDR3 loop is CASSATMVRQPQHF. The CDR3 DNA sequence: TGTGCCAGCAGTGCCACCATGGTAAGACAGCCCCAGCATTTT.

The CDR3 DNA is TGCGCCAGCAGCTTGAGGTGGGGGGCTGCTCAGTACTTC. This translates into CASSLRWGAAQYF. The V call is TRBV5-1, the J call TRBJ2-7; D possibly matches TRBD1 or TRBD2 (6 bases each). From germline, CDR1 is SGHRS and CDR2 YFSETQ. The CDR3 sequence is 13 residues long. V was trimmed by 1 base and J by 10 bases, leaving 15 bases between them.

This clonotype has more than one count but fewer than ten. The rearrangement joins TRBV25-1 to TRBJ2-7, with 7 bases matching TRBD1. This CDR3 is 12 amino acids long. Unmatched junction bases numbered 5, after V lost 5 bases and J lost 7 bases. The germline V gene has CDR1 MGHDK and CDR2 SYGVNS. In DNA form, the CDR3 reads TGTGCCAGCAGTAGGACAGGCTGGGAGCAGTACTTC. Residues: CASSRTGWEQYF.

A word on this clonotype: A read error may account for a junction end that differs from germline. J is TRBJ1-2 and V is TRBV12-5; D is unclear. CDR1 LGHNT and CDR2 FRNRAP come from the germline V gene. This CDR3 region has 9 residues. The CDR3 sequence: CASGLFQEF. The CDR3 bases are TGTGCTAGTGGTTTATTCCAAGAGTTC.

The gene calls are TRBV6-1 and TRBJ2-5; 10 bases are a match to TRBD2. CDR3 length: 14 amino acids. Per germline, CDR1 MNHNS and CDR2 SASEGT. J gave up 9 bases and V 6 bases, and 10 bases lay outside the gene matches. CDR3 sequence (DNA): TGTGCCAGCAGGTTAGCGGGGGGTCTGCCTCCCCAGTACTTC. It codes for CASRLAGGLPPQYF.

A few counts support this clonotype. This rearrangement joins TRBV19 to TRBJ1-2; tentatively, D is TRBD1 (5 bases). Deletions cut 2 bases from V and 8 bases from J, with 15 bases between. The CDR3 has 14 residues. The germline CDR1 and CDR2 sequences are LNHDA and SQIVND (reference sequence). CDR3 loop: CASSIRGDSGGYTF. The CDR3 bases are TGTGCCAGTAGTATACGCGGCGACAGTGGCGGCTACACCTTC.

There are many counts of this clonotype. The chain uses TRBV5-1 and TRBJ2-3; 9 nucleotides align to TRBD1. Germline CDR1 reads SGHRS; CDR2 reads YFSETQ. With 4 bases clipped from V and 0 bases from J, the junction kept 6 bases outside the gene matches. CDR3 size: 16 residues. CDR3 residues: CASSMGTGRSTDTQYF. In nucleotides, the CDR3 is TGCGCCAGCAGCATGGGGACAGGGAGAAGCACAGATACGCAGTATTTT.

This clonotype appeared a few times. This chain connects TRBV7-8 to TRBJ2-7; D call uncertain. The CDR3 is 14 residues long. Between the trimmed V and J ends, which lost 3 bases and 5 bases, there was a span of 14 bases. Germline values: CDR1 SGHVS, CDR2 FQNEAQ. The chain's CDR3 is CASSLGSSSNEQYF. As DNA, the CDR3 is TGTGCCAGCAGCTTGGGGTCCTCTAGTAACGAGCAGTACTTC.

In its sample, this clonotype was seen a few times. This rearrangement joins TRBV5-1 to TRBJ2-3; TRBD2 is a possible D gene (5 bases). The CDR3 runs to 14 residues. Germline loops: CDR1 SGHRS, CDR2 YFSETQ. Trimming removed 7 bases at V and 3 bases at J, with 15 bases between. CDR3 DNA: TGCGCCAGCCGGTTAGAGGGCTCTACAGATACGCAGTATTTT. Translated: CASRLEGSTDTQYF.

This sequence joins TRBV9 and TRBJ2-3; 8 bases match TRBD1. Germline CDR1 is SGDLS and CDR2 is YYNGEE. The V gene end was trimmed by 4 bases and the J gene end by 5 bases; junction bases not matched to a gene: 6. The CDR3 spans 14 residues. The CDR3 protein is CASSSRQGIDTQYF. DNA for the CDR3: TGTGCCAGCAGCTCTCGACAGGGGATAGATACGCAGTATTTT.

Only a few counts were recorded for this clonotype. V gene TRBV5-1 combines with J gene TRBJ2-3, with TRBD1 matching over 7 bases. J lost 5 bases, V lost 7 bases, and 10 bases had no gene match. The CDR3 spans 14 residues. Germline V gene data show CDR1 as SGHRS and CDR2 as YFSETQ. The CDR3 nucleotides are TGCGCCAGCGGCCTCACGACAGGGCGAGATACGCAGTATTTT. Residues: CASGLTTGRDTQYF.

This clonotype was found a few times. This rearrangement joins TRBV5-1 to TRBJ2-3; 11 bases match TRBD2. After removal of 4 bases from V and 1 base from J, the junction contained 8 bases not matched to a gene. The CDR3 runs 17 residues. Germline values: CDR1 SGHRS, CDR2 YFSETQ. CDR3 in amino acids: CASSPQWGLAGTDTQYF. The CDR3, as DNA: TGCGCCAGCAGCCCTCAGTGGGGACTAGCGGGCACAGATACGCAGTATTTT. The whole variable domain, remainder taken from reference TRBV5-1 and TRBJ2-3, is KAGVTQTPRYLIKTRGQQVTLSCSPISGHRSVSWYQQTPGQGLQFLFEYFSETQRNKGNFPGRFSGRQFSNSRSEMNVSTLELGDSALYLCASSPQWGLAGTDTQYFGPGTRLTVL.

CDR3 residues: CASSELRSSGANVLTF. CDR3 nucleotides: TGTGCCAGCAGTGAATTAAGGAGCTCTGGGGCCAACGTCCTGACTTTC. The chain has TRBV25-1 and TRBJ2-6; D uncertain. This CDR3 contains 16 residues. The germline V gene has CDR1 MGHDK and CDR2 SYGVNS. V dropped 1 base and J dropped 0 bases, with 7 bases sitting between them.

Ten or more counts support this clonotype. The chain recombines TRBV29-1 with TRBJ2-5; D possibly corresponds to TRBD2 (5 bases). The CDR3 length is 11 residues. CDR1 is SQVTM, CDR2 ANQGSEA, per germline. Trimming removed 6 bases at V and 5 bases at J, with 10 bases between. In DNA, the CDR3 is TGCAGCGTGGTAGCGAGCGAGACCCAGTACTTC. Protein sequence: CSVVASETQYF.